The present T cell receptor beta chain was sequenced within a study of blood T cells in healthy people across ages. Regarding the study as a whole: Per million T cells, TCR beta diversity dropped roughly linearly as age increased. Estimates based on one million T cells were treated as lower bounds.

Next came a second PCR, run for about 7 to 12 cycles, which used a sample-barcoded 5' primer along with a J-beta primer mix. Carrying 12 random nucleotides, a template-switch adaptor labeled each individual cDNA molecule. Each of the samples gave a minimum of 2.5 million paired-end reads that contained CDR3. TCRdb re-called the 5' RACE reads through MiXCR, storing one row per CDR3 protein. The sample shows approximately 600,000 distinct CDR3 sequences, 58% of them seen only once. As to this clonotype: The antigen remains unidentified.

CDR1 and CDR2 from the germline V gene are SGHRS and YFSETQ. CDR3 length equals 17 residues. V was shortened by 0 bases and J by 5 bases, with 20 bases between the two germline ends. V and J are TRBV5-1 and TRBJ1-2; possible D gene TRBD1, 5 bases. Specimen: blood. The sequence derives from a man aged 60 to 69 in good health. The chain's CDR3 is CASSLVRDAERLYGYTF. Written as DNA, the CDR3 is TGCGCCAGCAGCTTGGTCAGGGACGCCGAGCGGCTGTATGGCTACACCTTC.